This note documents a single T cell receptor beta chain sequence. What this receptor recognizes is not known. No much larger clone is present one base from it, and per-base qualities are unavailable. The immunoSEQ Assay, a bias-controlled multiplex PCR, was used to amplify TCRbeta CDR3 regions from genomic DNA. The authors' pipeline ran thus. The number of nucleated cells in each sample was estimated by amplification of reference gene primers within the assay. Sequence reads were collapsed and filtered to measure the absolute abundance of every unique TCRbeta CDR3 rearrangement. Productive Simpson clonality was computed per sample as the square root of Simpson's diversity index over productive rearrangements. TCRdb took over this immuneACCESS table, retaining in-frame rearrangements with V and J assigned. Such tables are incomplete; in checked studies, under half of the missing clones stem from an unresolved V gene, and the remainder is unexplained. V, J and clone size reflect that table, while D and trimming were determined from the DNA. The sample contains over 250,000 clones, around four fifths of them found a single time. The ten largest account for around a tenth of the sample.

Reading from cysteine to phenylalanine, the CDR3 counts 16 amino acids. Of all the DNA, just the CDR3 is kept, 48 bases in frame from base 1. The junction shows trimming of 5 bases on V and 8 bases on J, and the gene matches do not reach 15 bases of it. For CDR1 and CDR2, the germline V gene lists KGHSH and LQKENI. The entry originates in a study of blood T cell repertoires in COVID-19 (dated by TCRdb to the early 2020s). About the investigation overall: Collaborator samples came from the United States, Italy and Spain and covered acute and convalescent phases of COVID-19. The material from the prospective study consisted of cDNA or gDNA derived from T cells, B-cell-depleted T cells, or PBMCs. Deeply sampled blood TCRbeta repertoires from subjects exposed to, actively infected with, or recovered from COVID-19 were included in the dataset. Samples were obtained from the ongoing ImmuneRACE study (first 160 participants) and from 1,200 or so subjects provided by 6 global collaborators. HLA class I and class II types, where available, came from metadata supplied by the sample provider rather than from assay-based typing. Sample metadata almost always included a de-identified subject ID, COVID-19 status, age in years and sex. The repertoires were released in a freely available public database meant as a resource for research on the immune response to SARS-CoV-2. Here is what the overall study found, with its caveats: Clinical and demographic metadata were provided uncurated, with the amount varying by source and participant.

Another Seattle source contributed samples from volunteer blood donors who had recovered from COVID-19. The collaborating institutions used their own protocols to collect whole blood in K2EDTA tubes. Collaborator samples were shipped for TCRbeta analysis as frozen whole blood, isolated PBMCs, or DNA extracted from either sample type. Sequencing used peripheral blood. The clonotype originates from a woman between 45 and 60 years old who had recovered from COVID-19. Recombination linked TRBV18 to TRBJ1-2; a stretch of 9 junction bases matches TRBD1. The bases are TGTGCCAGCTCATCCCGAAGGGACAGGGAAGGTTACGGCTACACCTTC. Its amino acids are CASSSRRDREGYGYTF.